The clone carrying this TCR beta chain has a handful of counts. After constant-region reverse-primer amplification, full-length variable regions underwent semi-nested PCR with Nested Universal Primer A. TCRdb recomputed calls from the 5' RACE reads with MiXCR, one row per CDR3 protein. The sample lists 60,000 to 65,000 distinct CDR3 sequences, under 35% occurring once. CDR3 length: 13 residues. Deletions cut 3 bases from V and 4 bases from J, with 9 bases between. Germline CDR1 and CDR2: KGHSH and LQKENI. The TCR was taken from a female donor with breast cancer. Sequences were obtained from tumor-infiltrating naive CD4+ T cells sorted from the breast tumor. The subset is: naive CD4+ T cells, CD4+CD45RA+CD25-. The chain carries TRBV18 and TRBJ1-2, with D possibly being TRBD1 (6 bases). The CDR3 nucleotides are TGTGCCAGCTCACCTGACAGGATCTATGGCTACACCTTC. Its protein product is CASSPDRIYGYTF.